These T cell receptor beta chains were read from a single sample in a study of T cells after yellow fever vaccination. TCRdb re-derived calls from the 5' RACE reads in MiXCR, one entry per CDR3 protein. The sample includes some 170,000 distinct CDR3 sequences, 9.3% seen only once; the top ten take roughly a third. This specimen was CD8+ T cells sorted from PBMCs, taken 45 days after the yellow fever booster vaccination. Receptors originate from a man between 18 and 35 years old who received the YFV17D yellow fever vaccine. Both conserved end residues are part of each CDR3. D genes are given only for firm matches. Clone sizes are given selectively: once, few, many, or a class where the clone is expanded.

>TRBV5-1|TRBJ1-2|-|-
TGCGCCAGCAGCTCCGTCTGGGAACCCCCTAACTATGGCTACACCTTC
CASSSVWEPPNYGYTF
>TRBV24-1|TRBJ2-6|few|-
TGTGCCACCAGTGCGGGGCGGAAGGACGGGGCCAACGTCCTGACTTTC
CATSAGRKDGANVLTF
>TRBV14|TRBJ2-7|few|-
TGTGCCAGCAGCCAAGTGGGCAAGGGGTTCTCACCGTACTTC
CASSQVGKGFSPYF
>TRBV12-3/TRBV12-4|TRBJ1-3|few|-
TGTGCCAGCAGTTTAAACGGGGTGCCTGGAAACACCATATATTTT
CASSLNGVPGNTIYF
>TRBV30|TRBJ2-7|-|-
TGTGCCTGGAGTTCATCGTCGGACTACGAGCAGTACTTC
CAWSSSSDYEQYF
>TRBV9|TRBJ1-2|-|-
TGTGCCAGCAGCGTAGCTGGGGGGGGTACTAACTATGGCTACACCTTC
CASSVAGGGTNYGYTF
>TRBV7-6|TRBJ2-7|few|-
TGTGCCAGCAGCTCCATGGGGCTCTACGAGCAGTACTTC
CASSSMGLYEQYF
>TRBV7-2|TRBJ2-5|-|TRBD1
TGTGCCAGCAGCGCCACCGACAGGGGTCATAAGACCCAGTACTTC
CASSATDRGHKTQYF
>TRBV5-1|TRBJ1-2|-|TRBD1
TGCGCCAGCAGCATAAGGACAGGAGACTATGGCTACACCTTC
CASSIRTGDYGYTF
>TRBV7-9|TRBJ1-1|-|-
TGTGCCAGCAGCTTAGTACGGACAGCTACTTTCTTT
CASSLVRTATFF
>TRBV12-3/TRBV12-4|TRBJ1-5|many|-
TGTGCCAGCAGCAGGACAGTCGGCAATCAGCCCCAGCATTTT
CASSRTVGNQPQHF
>TRBV7-9|TRBJ2-1|many|TRBD2
TGTGCCAGCAGCGACCCCCAGCGGGGGGAACGTGAGCAGTTCTTC
CASSDPQRGEREQFF
>TRBV4-1|TRBJ2-7|few|-
TGCGCCAGCAGCCAAGAGCCGAAGACGGAGCAGTACTTC
CASSQEPKTEQYF
>TRBV12-3/TRBV12-4|TRBJ1-4|many|TRBD1
TGTGCCAGCAGGACCCCAGGGGGCTCTGAAAAACTGTTTTTT
CASRTPGGSEKLFF
>TRBV5-5|TRBJ1-5|few|-
TGTGCCAGTAGGCCGGGGGCTGGAGGGAATCGCAATCAGCCCCAGCATTTT
CASRPGAGGNRNQPQHF
>TRBV4-3|TRBJ2-3|few|-
TGCGCCAGCAGCCAAGAGGGCTCTGGCGCAGATACGCAGTATTTT
CASSQEGSGADTQYF
>TRBV11-3|TRBJ2-2|few|-
TGTGCCAGCAGCTTAGATCCCTTCACCGGGGAGCTGTTTTTT
CASSLDPFTGELFF
>TRBV29-1|TRBJ2-2|-|-
TGCAGCGTTTTTGGAACGAACACCGGGGAGATGTTTTTT
CSVFGTNTGEMFF
>TRBV4-1|TRBJ1-2|many|-
TGCGCCAGCAGCCAAACAGAAAACTATGGCTACACCTTC
CASSQTENYGYTF
>TRBV4-3|TRBJ2-1|few|-
TGCGCCAGCAGCCAAGTTGCGGGGGCTTTTAATGAGCAGTTCTTC
CASSQVAGAFNEQFF
>TRBV20-1|TRBJ1-2|few|TRBD1
TGCAGTGCTAGTAACCGCCAGGGGGTAAACTATGGCTACACCTTC
CSASNRQGVNYGYTF
>TRBV7-9|TRBJ1-5|few|-
TGTGCCAGCAGCCTGGGGCCGGATCAGCCCCAGCATTTT
CASSLGPDQPQHF
>TRBV9|TRBJ1-3|-|TRBD1
TGTGCCAGCAGCGTCGGACAGGGCGCTGGAAACACCATATATTTT
CASSVGQGAGNTIYF
>TRBV10-3|TRBJ2-6|few|-
TGTGCCATCAGTGAGAAACTCTCTGGGGCCAACGTCCTGACTTTC
CAISEKLSGANVLTF
>TRBV4-1|TRBJ1-1|few|-
TGCGCCAGCAGCCACCGGACCTCCAACACTGAAGCTTTCTTT
CASSHRTSNTEAFF
>TRBV4-3|TRBJ2-1|few|TRBD2
TGCGCCAGCAGCCAAGAACTTAGCGGGGGGTACGATGAGCAGTTCTTC
CASSQELSGGYDEQFF
>TRBV20-1|TRBJ2-7|-|-
TGCAGTGCTAGTTGGGCGGGCTACGAGCAGTACTTC
CSASWAGYEQYF
>TRBV5-1|TRBJ2-3|-|TRBD1
TGCGCCAGCAGCATTACAGGGGTGGCTAGCACAGATACGCAGTATTTT
CASSITGVASTDTQYF